The following is a T cell receptor (beta chain) sequence with its context. This clone has only one observation. The specificity of this receptor is unknown. Base qualities were left out, and no much larger clone turns up one base away. Trimming removed 0 bases from V and 2 bases from J; the gene matches leave 5 bases unexplained. From cysteine to phenylalanine, the CDR3 is 15 amino acids long. Only CDR3 DNA is held: 45 bases, read in frame from base 1. The germline V gene yields SGDLS for CDR1 and YYNGEE for CDR2. The data were obtained in a study of PD-L1 blockade in urothelial cancer listed by TCRdb under 2017. For the wider study: Every patient began therapy in about 2014 and was given atezolizumab 1,200 mg intravenously every 3 weeks. Patients had an ECOG performance status of 0 or 1 and had received between 0 and 3 prior chemotherapy regimens. Durable clinical benefit was defined as a progression-free survival longer than 6 months, and TCR features were additionally tested against progression-free survival and overall survival. Pretreatment blood TCR-seq was available for fewer than 30 patients, at least one posttreatment blood collection was obtained for some 25 patients, and tumor TCR-seq was available for some 25 patients. Blood samples yielded a median of about 150,000 T cells and roughly 80,000 unique TCRs, with median clonality approximately 0.08. In the same patients, whole exome sequencing and RNA sequencing of pretreatment tumors were performed in addition to TCR sequencing. Blood samples were analyzed 3 weeks after the start of treatment (second dose) and 6 weeks after the start of treatment. Pretreatment tumor samples, along with matched peripheral blood collected serially before and after atezolizumab treatment, underwent TCR sequencing. Durable clinical benefit was achieved by nine patients but not by the remaining 20. An exploratory multi-omic analysis was conducted of the somatic, immune and clinical correlates of response to PD-L1 blockade with atezolizumab in urothelial cancer. About 85% of the roughly 29 patients were identified as males with urothelial cancer of bladder origin, and a prior smoking history was reported by 18 of 29 patients. General conclusions and limits of the study: Among patients with durable benefit, tumor-associated TCR clones showed greater expansion in peripheral blood 3 weeks after treatment started (n = 22, p = 0.022). Because the sample size was small (n ≈ 27) and many exploratory analyses were performed, the results are intended to be hypothesis-generating. Improved progression-free and overall survival was found to be associated with pretreatment peripheral blood TCR clonality below the median.

The label giving this sample's time point can be read as: peripheral blood 6 weeks after treatment start. A total of roughly 30 patients with locally advanced or metastatic urothelial carcinoma, treated at Memorial Sloan Kettering on a trial protocol, made up the cohort. Peripheral blood mononuclear cells were collected from each patient pretreatment and during treatment, giving between 1 and 8 total time points per patient. The Qiagen DNeasy Blood extraction kit was used to purify genomic DNA from total PBMCs and from tumor samples. PBMCs were collected pretreatment and during treatment and were isolated and stored as previously described. Synthetic TCR analog templates were spiked into each PCR to estimate absolute template abundance from read counts. Using the immunoSEQ assay, TCRbeta CDR3 regions were amplified from genomic DNA with bias-controlled V and J gene primers. Rearranged TCRbeta segments were sequenced at approximately 20X coverage. Per the original workflow: Clustering was used to correct sequencing errors, and CDR3s were annotated against IMGT to assign V, D and J genes. Only productive TCRbeta rearrangements were used in downstream analyses, excluding out-of-frame or stop-codon sequences. Clonality was calculated as one minus the Shannon entropy normalized by the log of the number of unique productive sequences. Clones differing between time points or between blood and tumor were identified by Fisher's exact test with Benjamini-Hochberg correction at adjusted p below 0.01. TCRdb limited this immuneACCESS table to in-frame rearrangements with V and J called. A share of clones is missing; checked studies link under half to unresolved V genes, and the rest is unexplained. The V and J calls and the clone size are those of that table, but D and trimming were determined from the DNA. The sample contains more than 95,000 clones, roughly 86% of them found a single time. The ten largest make up 2.4% of the sample.

This material consisted of PBMCs, taken around atezolizumab (anti-PD-L1) treatment. This receptor was identified in a man aged 50 to 60 with urothelial cancer. The V and J segments used are TRBV9 and TRBJ2-7; 7 bases in between match TRBD1. The DNA sequence is given as TGTGCCAGCAGCGTAGAGGGGGACAGAACCTACGAGCAGTACTTC. This is translated as CASSVEGDRTYEQYF.